These T cell receptor beta chains were read from a single sample in a study of blood T cell repertoires in COVID-19. The assay was immunoSEQ multiplex PCR, and TCRdb's table has in-frame clones only and misses some. The table shows a few hundred thousand clones, with around nine tenths occurring only once. What was sequenced was PBMCs or T cells enriched from blood (not recorded which). The source of these receptors is a woman aged 18-29 years who had recovered from COVID-19. Each CDR3 is given with its conserved first and last residue. The D gene is left open where the match is weak. Rows may omit the clone size; those that give it use once, few, many or a size class.

clone_size	v_call	d_call	cdr3_length	j_call	cdr3_aa	cdr3_nt
.	TRBV6-5	TRBD1	14	TRBJ1-5	CASSYSRDREPQHF	TGTGCCAGCAGTTACTCGAGGGACAGGGAGCCCCAGCATTTT
once	TRBV7-9	TRBD1	13	TRBJ1-2	CASSVDRTYGYTF	TGTGCCAGCAGCGTGGACAGGACCTATGGCTACACCTTC
.	TRBV6-4	.	15	TRBJ2-2	CASSVDRGGTGELFF	TGTGCCAGCAGTGTCGACAGGGGAGGGACCGGGGAGCTGTTTTTT
.	TRBV24-1	TRBD1	13	TRBJ1-6	CATSEGGWSPLHF	TGTGCCACCAGTGAAGGGGGCTGGTCACCCCTCCACTTT
.	TRBV4-2	.	16	TRBJ1-2	CASSQEDRGLSDGYTF	TGTGCCAGCAGCCAAGAGGATAGAGGGTTAAGCGATGGCTACACCTTC
once	TRBV18	.	13	TRBJ1-2	CASSPRQGAGYTF	TGTGCCAGCTCACCAAGGCAGGGTGCTGGCTACACCTTC
once	TRBV4-2	.	14	TRBJ1-6	CASSLTGDNSPLHF	TGTGCCAGCAGTCTGACAGGAGACAATTCACCCCTCCACTTT
once	TRBV7-9	TRBD1	17	TRBJ1-6	CASSLTGGNSYNSPLHF	TGTGCCAGCAGCCTGACAGGGGGCAACTCCTATAATTCACCCCTCCACTTT
.	TRBV7-9	.	13	TRBJ2-1	CASSLLSEHEQFF	TGTGCCAGCAGCTTACTAAGCGAGCATGAGCAGTTCTTC
.	TRBV12-3/TRBV12-4	.	13	TRBJ2-3	CASRLLATDTQYF	TGTGCCAGCAGATTGTTAGCGACAGATACGCAGTATTTT
.	TRBV10-2	TRBD2	15	TRBJ2-3	CASSELGLPTDTQYF	TGCGCCAGCAGTGAGTTGGGACTACCCACAGATACGCAGTATTTT
once	TRBV7-9	TRBD1	17	TRBJ2-2	CASSLVGQGEETGELFF	TGTGCCAGCAGCTTAGTGGGGCAGGGGGAAGAGACCGGGGAGCTGTTTTTT
.	TRBV5-6	.	14	TRBJ1-4	CASSLAGNNEKLFF	TGTGCCAGCAGCTTGGCAGGTAATAATGAAAAACTGTTTTTT
.	TRBV2	.	20	TRBJ2-3	CASSERGGQEVYTSTDTQYF	TGTGCCAGCAGTGAAAGGGGCGGCCAAGAAGTATATACTAGCACAGATACGCAGTATTTT
.	TRBV12-5	.	15	TRBJ1-1	CASAPDSLMNTEAFF	TGTGCTAGTGCTCCTGACAGCCTCATGAACACTGAAGCTTTCTTT
.	TRBV5-1	TRBD1	15	TRBJ1-3	CASSPWDSSGNTIYF	TGCGCCAGCAGCCCCTGGGACAGCTCTGGAAACACCATATATTTT
.	TRBV19	.	18	TRBJ2-6	CASRRRDSAASGANVLTF	TGTGCCAGTAGGCGCCGGGACTCAGCCGCCTCTGGGGCCAACGTCCTGACTTTC
.	TRBV25-1	.	12	TRBJ2-7	CASSDLSYEQYF	TGTGCCAGCAGTGATCTCTCCTACGAGCAGTACTTC
.	TRBV9	TRBD1	15	TRBJ2-7	CASSSGQGKSYEQYF	TGTGCCAGCAGTTCCGGACAGGGGAAGTCCTACGAGCAGTACTTC
.	TRBV28	TRBD1	13	TRBJ2-7	CASSSGQGYEQYF	TGTGCCAGCAGTTCGGGACAGGGGTACGAGCAGTACTTC
few	TRBV29-1	TRBD1	14	TRBJ1-3	CSVGTGTNDNTIYF	TGCAGCGTTGGGACAGGGACCAACGATAACACCATATATTTT
.	TRBV5-1	.	15	TRBJ2-3	CASSLDRQRTDTQYF	TGCGCCAGCAGCTTGGACAGGCAACGCACAGATACGCAGTATTTT
.	TRBV9	.	17	TRBJ1-3	CASSAGIGSSKGNTIYF	TGTGCCAGCAGCGCGGGGATCGGGTCCAGTAAGGGAAACACCATATATTTT
.	TRBV28	TRBD1	14	TRBJ1-5	CASRLQGVRQPQHF	TGTGCCAGCAGATTACAGGGGGTTCGTCAGCCCCAGCATTTT
.	TRBV3-1/TRBV3-2	.	12	TRBJ2-1	CASSQGPGFEVF	TGTGCCAGCAGCCAAGGGCCCGGGTTCGAGGTCTTC
.	TRBV12-3/TRBV12-4	.	13	TRBJ1-6	CASTDSWSSPLHF	TGTGCCAGCACGGACAGTTGGAGTTCACCCCTCCACTTT
.	TRBV18	TRBD1	17	TRBJ1-3	CASSPPGGSISGNTIYF	TGTGCCAGCTCACCACCAGGGGGCTCTATCTCTGGAAACACCATATATTTT
.	TRBV7-8	.	16	TRBJ2-5	CASSLGVASSRETQYF	TGTGCCAGCAGCTTAGGGGTCGCTAGCAGTAGAGAGACCCAGTACTTC
.	TRBV11-2	.	16	TRBJ1-6	CASSLVRAGRGSPLHF	TGTGCCAGCAGCTTAGTCCGGGCAGGGCGTGGATCACCCCTCCACTTT
once	TRBV6-5	.	14	TRBJ1-1	CASTGRVTNTEAFF	TGTGCCAGCACGGGGAGGGTAACGAACACTGAAGCTTTCTTT
.	TRBV14	.	13	TRBJ1-2	CASSPTSNYGYTF	TGTGCCAGCAGCCCGACATCGAACTATGGCTACACCTTC
.	TRBV5-1	.	16	TRBJ1-4	CASSPAISGANEKLFF	TGCGCCAGCAGCCCTGCCATTTCAGGGGCTAATGAAAAACTGTTTTTT
.	TRBV19	.	15	TRBJ1-2	CASSIDDSGTYGYTF	TGTGCCAGTAGTATAGACGACAGTGGAACCTATGGCTACACCTTC
.	TRBV27	.	15	TRBJ2-4	CASSPLVWPRDIQYF	TGTGCCAGCAGCCCCTTAGTTTGGCCCAGGGACATTCAGTACTTC
.	TRBV6-5	TRBD1	15	TRBJ1-5	CASSYLRDRNQPQHF	TGTGCCAGCAGTTACCTCCGGGACAGAAATCAGCCCCAGCATTTT
.	TRBV19	TRBD1	15	TRBJ1-1	CASSKGQTYNTEAFF	TGTGCCAGTAGTAAGGGACAGACTTACAACACTGAAGCTTTCTTT
.	TRBV11-2	.	16	TRBJ1-1	CASSLRQARMNTEAFF	TGTGCCAGCAGCTTACGACAGGCACGTATGAACACTGAAGCTTTCTTT
.	TRBV30	.	14	TRBJ1-6	CAWSVDSPNSPLHF	TGTGCCTGGAGTGTTGACTCCCCGAATTCACCCCTCCACTTT
.	TRBV2	.	14	TRBJ1-5	CASSEFRVGQPQHF	TGTGCCAGCAGTGAATTCAGGGTAGGTCAGCCCCAGCATTTT
few	TRBV14	TRBD1	15	TRBJ1-2	CASSHLQQGIYGYTF	TGTGCCAGCAGCCACCTGCAACAGGGGATTTATGGCTACACCTTC
.	TRBV7-2	.	14	TRBJ1-2	CASSSKREGFGYTF	TGTGCCAGCAGCTCGAAAAGAGAGGGTTTTGGCTACACCTTC
.	TRBV10-3	.	13	TRBJ1-4	CAISESRNEKLFF	TGTGCCATCAGTGAGTCGCGGAATGAAAAACTGTTTTTT
.	TRBV6-5	TRBD1	15	TRBJ2-2	CASMRGQAFPGELFF	TGTGCCAGCATGAGGGGACAGGCGTTCCCCGGGGAGCTGTTTTTT
.	TRBV11-2	.	15	TRBJ1-5	CASSLKAGDNQPQHF	TGTGCCAGCAGCTTAAAAGCAGGCGACAATCAGCCCCAGCATTTT
.	TRBV11-2	.	15	TRBJ1-1	CASTAGKGKNTEAFF	TGTGCCAGCACCGCCGGAAAGGGGAAGAACACTGAAGCTTTCTTT
.	TRBV6-5	TRBD1	16	TRBJ1-4	CASSYSATGGTEKLFF	TGTGCCAGCAGTTACTCGGCGACAGGGGGTACTGAAAAACTGTTTTTT
.	TRBV7-3	.	13	TRBJ1-3	CASSSGHGDTIYF	TGTGCCAGCAGCTCAGGACATGGAGACACCATATATTTT
.	TRBV4-3	.	14	TRBJ1-1	CASSLGGVNTEAFF	TGCGCCAGCAGCCTAGGGGGAGTGAACACTGAAGCTTTCTTT
.	TRBV6-1	.	15	TRBJ1-2	CASSDRGGVNYGYTF	TGTGCCAGCAGTGATCGGGGTGGAGTTAACTATGGCTACACCTTC
.	TRBV18	.	17	TRBJ1-2	CASSPGIGGTGLYGYTF	TGTGCCAGCTCACCCGGAATTGGGGGGACCGGACTTTATGGCTACACCTTC